This TCR beta chain was recorded in a study of T cells in Graves' hyperthyroidism and ophthalmopathy. An absence of ophthalmopathy progression within 18 months meant stable Graves' hyperthyroidism. Whole-study findings and limits: Blood also carried most thyroid clonotypes expanded above 0.001.

Using RNA transcripts as the source, TCR beta CDR3 regions were amplified. During a first-round RT-PCR of the TCR CDR3, the HTBI primer set was used. Each CDR3 protein gets one entry after TCRdb re-called the multiplex PCR reads with MiXCR. The data hold 300,000 or so distinct CDR3 sequences, with roughly 15% observed a single time. At least ten counts were recorded for this clonotype. Its antigen is not known. The CDR3 extends over 14 amino acids. The V gene lost 0 bases and the J gene lost 0 bases, with 7 bases spanning the gap. Germline V gene data show CDR1 as SGHRS and CDR2 as YFSETQ. The sequenced material came from blood. The clonotype was recovered from a man aged 30 to 39 with Graves' hyperthyroidism. The chain joins TRBV5-1 to TRBJ2-7; D is ambiguous. CDR3 sequence reads: CASSLVHSSYEQYF. In DNA form, the CDR3 reads TGCGCCAGCAGCTTGGTGCACAGCTCCTACGAGCAGTACTTC.